This T cell receptor (beta chain) emerged from a study of post-analysis software for immune sequencing data. Study information: Disease trajectories encompassed relapsing-remitting, secondary progressive and progressive-relapsing multiple sclerosis. Notes on the study in general: The F measure placed samples prepared in the same batch into strongly shared clusters. For normalized Chao1 diversity, multiple sclerosis patients scored significantly lower than controls did. In patients, roughly five TRBV segments were more frequent than in controls, with TRBV5-6, TRBV5-1 and TRBV20-1 among them.

TCR beta cDNA libraries had unique molecular identifiers. Input amounts of 1 to 10 million T cells were used. These gave around 500,000 cDNA molecules, so each molecule approximated one T cell. In TCRdb, the PCR reads were re-called with MiXCR into one record per CDR3 protein. The sample gives 350,000 to 500,000 distinct CDR3 sequences, about 40% of which show up once; less than 10% is in the top ten. Concerning this clonotype itself: Its target is unknown.

There are 15 residues in the CDR3. V was cut by 5 bases and J by 0 bases, with 10 bases left in between. V is TRBV12-3 or TRBV12-4 and J is TRBJ1-4; D is unclear. The sequence came from a girl aged 2 to 10 with multiple sclerosis. The sequencing input was blood. The CDR3 DNA is TGTGCCAGCAGTCCCGAAGGAGCAACTAATGAAAAACTGTTTTTT. Its translation: CASSPEGATNEKLFF.